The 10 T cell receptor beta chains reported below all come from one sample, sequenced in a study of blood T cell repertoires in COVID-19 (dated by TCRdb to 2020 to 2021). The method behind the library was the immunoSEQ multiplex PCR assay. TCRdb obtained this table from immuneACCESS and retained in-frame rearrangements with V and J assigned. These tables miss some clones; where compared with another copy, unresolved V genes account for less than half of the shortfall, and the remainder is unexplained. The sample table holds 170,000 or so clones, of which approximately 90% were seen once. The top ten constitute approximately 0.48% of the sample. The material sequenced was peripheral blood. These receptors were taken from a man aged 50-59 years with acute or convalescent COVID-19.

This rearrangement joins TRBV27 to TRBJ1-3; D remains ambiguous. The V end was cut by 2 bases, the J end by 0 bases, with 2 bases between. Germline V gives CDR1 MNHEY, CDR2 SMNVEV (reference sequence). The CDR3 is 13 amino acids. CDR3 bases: TGTGCCAGCAGTTTACACTCTGGAAACACCATATATTTT. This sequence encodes CASSLHSGNTIYF.

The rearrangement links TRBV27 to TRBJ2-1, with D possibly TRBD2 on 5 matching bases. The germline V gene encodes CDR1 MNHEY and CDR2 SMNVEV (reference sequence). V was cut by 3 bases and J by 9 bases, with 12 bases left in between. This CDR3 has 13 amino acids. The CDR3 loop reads CASSFPPRGEQFF. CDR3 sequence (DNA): TGTGCCAGCAGTTTCCCCCCCCGGGGTGAGCAGTTCTTC.

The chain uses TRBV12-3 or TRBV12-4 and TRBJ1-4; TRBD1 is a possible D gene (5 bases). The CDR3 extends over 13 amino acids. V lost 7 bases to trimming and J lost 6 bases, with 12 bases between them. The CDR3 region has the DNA TGTGCCAGCACCCCTTGGGGGGATGAAAAACTGTTTTTT. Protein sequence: CASTPWGDEKLFF.

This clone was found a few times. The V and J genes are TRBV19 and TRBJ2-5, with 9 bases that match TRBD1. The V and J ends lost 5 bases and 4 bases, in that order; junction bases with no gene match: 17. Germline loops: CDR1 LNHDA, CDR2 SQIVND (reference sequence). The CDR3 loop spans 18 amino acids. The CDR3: CASSSTDRDRVNIETQYF. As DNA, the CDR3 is TGTGCCAGTAGTTCTACGGACCGGGACAGGGTCAATATAGAGACCCAGTACTTC.

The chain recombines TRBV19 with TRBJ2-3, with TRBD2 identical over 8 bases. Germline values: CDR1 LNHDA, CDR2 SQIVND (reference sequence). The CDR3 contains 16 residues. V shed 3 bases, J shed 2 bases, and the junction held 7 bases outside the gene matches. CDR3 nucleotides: TGTGCCAGTAGTATGGGACTAGATAAATTCACAGATACGCAGTATTTT. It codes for CASSMGLDKFTDTQYF. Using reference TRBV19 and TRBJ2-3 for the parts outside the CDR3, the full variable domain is DGGITQSPKYLFRKEGQNVTLSCEQNLNHDAMYWYRQDPGQGLRLIYYSQIVNDFQKGDIAEGYSVSREKKESFPLTVTSAQKNPTAFYLCASSMGLDKFTDTQYFGPGTRLTVL.

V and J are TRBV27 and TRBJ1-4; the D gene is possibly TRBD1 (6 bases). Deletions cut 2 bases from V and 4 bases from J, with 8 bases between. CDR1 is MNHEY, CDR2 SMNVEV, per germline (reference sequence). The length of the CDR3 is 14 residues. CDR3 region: CASSLDRNNEKLFF. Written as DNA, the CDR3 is TGTGCCAGCAGTTTAGACAGGAATAATGAAAAACTGTTTTTT.

The CDR3 DNA follows: TGTGCCAGCAGTACCCCCGGGACAGGGTTGTCACCCCTCCACTTT. This gives the protein CASSTPGTGLSPLHF. The chain combines TRBV6-5 with TRBJ1-6; 9 bases map to TRBD1. The CDR3 sequence is 15 residues long. Germline V gene data show CDR1 as MNHEY and CDR2 as SVGAGI. V lost 5 bases, J lost 10 bases, and 9 bases stayed unmatched.

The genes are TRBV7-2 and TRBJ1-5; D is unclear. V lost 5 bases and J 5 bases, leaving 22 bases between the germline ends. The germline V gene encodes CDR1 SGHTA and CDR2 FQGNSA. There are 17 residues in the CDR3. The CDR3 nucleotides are TGTGCCAGCAGCCCTCTTTGGGGAGGGCGGGTGTATCAGCCCCAGCATTTT. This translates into CASSPLWGGRVYQPQHF.

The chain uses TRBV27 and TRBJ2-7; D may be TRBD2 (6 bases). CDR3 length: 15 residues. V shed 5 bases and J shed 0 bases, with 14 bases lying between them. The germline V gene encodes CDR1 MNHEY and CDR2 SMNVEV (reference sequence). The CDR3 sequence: CASSGGTASSYEQYF. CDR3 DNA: TGTGCCAGCAGTGGCGGGACGGCGAGCTCCTACGAGCAGTACTTC.

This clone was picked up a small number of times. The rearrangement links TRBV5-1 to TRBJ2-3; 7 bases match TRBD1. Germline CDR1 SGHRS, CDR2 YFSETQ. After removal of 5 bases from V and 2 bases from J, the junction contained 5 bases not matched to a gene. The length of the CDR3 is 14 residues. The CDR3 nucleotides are TGCGCCAGCAGGACCGGGACAGACACAGATACGCAGTATTTT. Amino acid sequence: CASRTGTDTDTQYF.